These T cell receptor beta chains were read from a single sample in a study of blood T cells in healthy people across ages. TCRdb reprocessed the 5' RACE reads with MiXCR, giving one entry per CDR3 protein. This sample has roughly 700,000 distinct CDR3 sequences, with around half found just once. Sequenced sample: blood. The receptors were sampled from a woman aged 60-70 years in good health. CDR3s leave out the opening cysteine and the closing phenylalanine or tryptophan.

V gene,CDR3 protein
TRBV20-1,SVDRDLFSYEQY
TRBV10-3,ATETNYGYT
TRBV24-1,ATSDPRANTGELF
TRBV20-1,SARETPGWGYT
TRBV20-1,SVRALAGVHEQF
TRBV5-1,ASSLLGLHNEQF
TRBV7-2,ASSPPTGSYT
TRBV7-2,ASSFGLAGSTSTDTRY
TRBV12-5,ASGMDRGPNNEQF
TRBV5-1,ASSLDSATTNEKLF
TRBV20-1,SARGQGWTEAF
TRBV20-1,SAPVGGGLGYGYT
TRBV7-2,ASSPTPGQGNYGYT
TRBV6-1,ASSEALGQGVYEQF
TRBV5-1,ASSSRDYGYEQY
TRBV28,ASRRLGQISYEQY
TRBV9,ASSVGTGGTYNEQY
TRBV10-3,AISESPGGTGVAKNIQY
TRBV7-3,ASSASRGKQF
TRBV24-1,ATSGHRVNSGTNVLT
TRBV5-1,ASSLVWGPSYEQY
TRBV20-1,SADRGNYEQY
TRBV4-3,ASSPPGGSEKLF
TRBV7-2,ASSLDRGRDSPLH
TRBV30,AWSAGGGWY
TRBV29-1,SVGGGTSGYNEQF
TRBV20-1,SVGGLGETQY
TRBV18,ASSPVGNNEQF
TRBV28,ASSLEGPWDTEAF
TRBV5-1,ASSPAGSETQY
TRBV14,ASRRQGSKETQY
TRBV20-1,SARELAGGSYNEQF
TRBV20-1,SAIPGTKSYNEQF
TRBV24-1,ATSEHTSGPSSYNEQF
TRBV18,ASSPSSGQGRNTEAF
TRBV28,ASSATGRGPQETQY
TRBV7-9,ASSLGGGVNEQF
TRBV12-3/TRBV12-4,ASSLRTPQETQY
TRBV6-2/TRBV6-3,ASSYPGTGNEQY
TRBV7-2,ASSQTEIYGHT
TRBV7-2,ASTLISYNEQF
TRBV25-1,ASSEPRQGNTEAF